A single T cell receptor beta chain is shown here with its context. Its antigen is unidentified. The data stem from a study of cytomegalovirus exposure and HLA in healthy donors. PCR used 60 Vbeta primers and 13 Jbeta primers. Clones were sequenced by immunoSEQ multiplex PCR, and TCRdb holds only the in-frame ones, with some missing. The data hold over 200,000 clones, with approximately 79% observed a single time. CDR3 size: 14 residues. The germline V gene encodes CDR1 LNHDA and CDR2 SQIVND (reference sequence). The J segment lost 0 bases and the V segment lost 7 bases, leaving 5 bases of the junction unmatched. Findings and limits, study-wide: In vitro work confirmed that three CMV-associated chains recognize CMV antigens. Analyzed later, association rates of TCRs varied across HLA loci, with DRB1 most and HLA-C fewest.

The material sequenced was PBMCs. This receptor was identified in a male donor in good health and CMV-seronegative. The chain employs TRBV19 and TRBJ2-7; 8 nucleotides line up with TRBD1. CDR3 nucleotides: TGTGCCAGTACTGGCACAGGGGGCTCCTACGAGCAGTACTTC. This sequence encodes CASTGTGGSYEQYF.